These T cell receptor beta chains were read from a single sample in a study of T cell changes during pregnancy in multiple sclerosis. Using immunoSEQ multiplex PCR, the repertoire was profiled, and TCRdb retains in-frame clones only, with some absent. The sample yields approximately 130,000 clones, about 96% seen once. This specimen was peripheral blood, taken after pregnancy. These receptors were taken from a female donor with multiple sclerosis, enrolled in a pregnancy study. Both conserved end residues are part of each CDR3. D genes are given only for firm matches. Where a row states a size, it is once, few, many or the class of an expanded clone; other rows omit it.

d_call: .; j_call: TRBJ1-2; v_call: TRBV19; clone_size: .; cdr3_aa: CASSIVPRRAAAYGYTF; cdr3_nt: TGTGCCAGTAGTATAGTCCCGAGGCGGGCCGCGGCCTATGGCTACACCTTC
d_call: TRBD1; j_call: TRBJ1-2; v_call: TRBV5-1; clone_size: .; cdr3_aa: CASNPEGADFYGYTF; cdr3_nt: TGCGCCAGCAACCCGGAGGGGGCGGATTTCTATGGCTACACCTTC
d_call: .; j_call: TRBJ2-7; v_call: TRBV7-2; clone_size: once; cdr3_aa: CASSKTLGLSYEQYF; cdr3_nt: TGTGCCAGCAGCAAAACTCTGGGACTTTCCTACGAGCAGTACTTC
d_call: .; j_call: TRBJ2-2; v_call: TRBV11-2; clone_size: .; cdr3_aa: CASSHTGGLNTGELFF; cdr3_nt: TGTGCCAGCAGCCACACCGGAGGGCTGAACACCGGGGAGCTGTTTTTT
d_call: TRBD1; j_call: TRBJ2-2; v_call: TRBV6-1; clone_size: .; cdr3_aa: CASSEAGTGSGELFF; cdr3_nt: TGTGCCAGCAGTGAAGCGGGGACAGGGAGCGGGGAGCTGTTTTTT
d_call: TRBD2; j_call: TRBJ2-3; v_call: TRBV11-3; clone_size: .; cdr3_aa: CASSPGLAGGPHTQYF; cdr3_nt: TGTGCCAGCAGCCCGGGACTAGCGGGAGGGCCTCATACGCAGTATTTT
d_call: .; j_call: TRBJ2-7; v_call: TRBV5-6; clone_size: .; cdr3_aa: CASSILWAPYEQYF; cdr3_nt: TGTGCCAGCAGTATCCTCTGGGCACCCTACGAGCAGTACTTC
d_call: .; j_call: TRBJ1-3; v_call: TRBV10-2; clone_size: .; cdr3_aa: CASSESHRNTIYF; cdr3_nt: TGCGCCAGCAGTGAATCACACCGAAACACCATATATTTT
d_call: TRBD2; j_call: TRBJ2-1; v_call: TRBV6-1; clone_size: .; cdr3_aa: CASSSSGRWNEQFF; cdr3_nt: TGTGCCAGCAGTTCTAGCGGGAGGTGGAATGAGCAGTTCTTC
d_call: TRBD1; j_call: TRBJ2-7; v_call: TRBV4-1; clone_size: .; cdr3_aa: CASSPRDSLGEQYF; cdr3_nt: TGCGCCAGCAGCCCTCGGGACAGCCTAGGGGAGCAGTACTTC
d_call: .; j_call: TRBJ1-4; v_call: TRBV27; clone_size: .; cdr3_aa: CASSNSQAGFEKLFF; cdr3_nt: TGTGCCAGCAGTAACAGTCAAGCGGGGTTTGAAAAACTGTTTTTT
d_call: .; j_call: TRBJ1-1; v_call: TRBV5-6; clone_size: .; cdr3_aa: CASSLGGDTEAFF; cdr3_nt: TGTGCCAGCAGCTTGGGGGGGGACACTGAAGCTTTCTTT
d_call: .; j_call: TRBJ1-4; v_call: TRBV28; clone_size: .; cdr3_aa: CASSPYHGLSEKLFF; cdr3_nt: TGTGCCAGCAGTCCATATCACGGTCTAAGTGAAAAACTGTTTTTT
d_call: .; j_call: TRBJ2-7; v_call: TRBV19; clone_size: .; cdr3_aa: CASSGNTTRGSYEQYF; cdr3_nt: TGTGCCAGTAGCGGTAACACAACCCGGGGGAGTTACGAGCAGTACTTC
d_call: TRBD1; j_call: TRBJ2-7; v_call: TRBV7-9; clone_size: .; cdr3_aa: CASSPGTAEQYF; cdr3_nt: TGTGCCAGCAGCCCAGGGACAGCCGAGCAGTACTTC
d_call: TRBD1; j_call: TRBJ1-4; v_call: TRBV28; clone_size: .; cdr3_aa: CASSLSPGGNEKLFF; cdr3_nt: TGTGCCAGCAGTTTAAGTCCAGGGGGGAATGAAAAACTGTTTTTT
d_call: .; j_call: TRBJ1-2; v_call: TRBV11-2; clone_size: .; cdr3_aa: CASSATKGRVAGYTF; cdr3_nt: TGTGCCAGCAGCGCCACAAAAGGGAGGGTCGCGGGCTACACCTTC
d_call: TRBD1; j_call: TRBJ1-5; v_call: TRBV19; clone_size: .; cdr3_aa: CASSIDPRQGRNSNQPQHF; cdr3_nt: TGTGCCAGTAGTATCGACCCAAGACAGGGGAGGAATAGCAATCAGCCCCAGCATTTT
d_call: TRBD1; j_call: TRBJ2-4; v_call: TRBV5-4; clone_size: .; cdr3_aa: CASSPGQINIQYF; cdr3_nt: TGTGCCAGCAGCCCGGGACAGATCAACATTCAGTACTTC
d_call: TRBD1; j_call: TRBJ2-5; v_call: TRBV5-1; clone_size: .; cdr3_aa: CASSLVLQGEETQYF; cdr3_nt: TGCGCCAGCAGCTTGGTACTCCAGGGGGAAGAGACCCAGTACTTC
d_call: TRBD1; j_call: TRBJ1-1; v_call: TRBV18; clone_size: .; cdr3_aa: CASSQKTTGSEAFF; cdr3_nt: TGTGCCAGCTCCCAAAAGACGACAGGGTCGGAAGCTTTCTTT
d_call: .; j_call: TRBJ1-2; v_call: TRBV19; clone_size: once; cdr3_aa: CASSREQVKFSGYTF; cdr3_nt: TGTGCCAGTAGTAGGGAGCAGGTGAAATTCTCTGGCTACACCTTC
d_call: TRBD1; j_call: TRBJ2-7; v_call: TRBV18; clone_size: .; cdr3_aa: CASSPVGTGALWQYF; cdr3_nt: TGTGCCAGCTCACCCGTCGGAACAGGGGCCCTCTGGCAGTACTTC
d_call: .; j_call: TRBJ1-1; v_call: TRBV9; clone_size: .; cdr3_aa: CASSVPRGGGGNTEAFF; cdr3_nt: TGTGCCAGCAGCGTACCGAGGGGAGGAGGAGGGAACACTGAAGCTTTCTTT
d_call: TRBD1; j_call: TRBJ1-1; v_call: TRBV7-6; clone_size: .; cdr3_aa: CASSSGTGGTEAFF; cdr3_nt: TGTGCCAGCAGCTCCGGGACAGGGGGCACTGAAGCTTTCTTT
d_call: .; j_call: TRBJ1-2; v_call: TRBV5-4; clone_size: .; cdr3_aa: CASSLRRGTGSLYGYTF; cdr3_nt: TGTGCCAGCAGCTTGCGGCGGGGCACAGGCTCCCTCTATGGCTACACCTTC
d_call: .; j_call: TRBJ1-1; v_call: TRBV27; clone_size: .; cdr3_aa: CASSLSSGNTEAFF; cdr3_nt: TGTGCCAGCAGTTTATCGTCAGGGAACACTGAAGCTTTCTTT
d_call: TRBD1; j_call: TRBJ1-1; v_call: TRBV6-5; clone_size: .; cdr3_aa: CASSYGGGSNTEAFF; cdr3_nt: TGTGCCAGCAGTTACGGAGGGGGCTCGAACACTGAAGCTTTCTTT
d_call: TRBD1; j_call: TRBJ2-2; v_call: TRBV18; clone_size: .; cdr3_aa: CASSPIGGANTGELFF; cdr3_nt: TGTGCCAGCTCACCAATAGGGGGCGCGAACACCGGGGAGCTGTTTTTT
d_call: TRBD1; j_call: TRBJ2-4; v_call: TRBV19; clone_size: .; cdr3_aa: CASSIGFGQGVAKNIQYF; cdr3_nt: TGTGCCAGTAGTATCGGCTTTGGACAGGGAGTAGCCAAAAACATTCAGTACTTC
d_call: .; j_call: TRBJ2-3; v_call: TRBV7-9; clone_size: .; cdr3_aa: CASSPRRPSASTDTQYF; cdr3_nt: TGTGCCAGCAGCCCTCGGAGGCCGTCCGCTAGCACAGATACGCAGTATTTT
d_call: TRBD2; j_call: TRBJ2-1; v_call: TRBV6-1; clone_size: .; cdr3_aa: CALGAGGLYNEQFF; cdr3_nt: TGTGCCTTGGGAGCGGGGGGATTGTACAATGAGCAGTTCTTC
d_call: .; j_call: TRBJ1-4; v_call: TRBV7-2; clone_size: .; cdr3_aa: CASSLWGSPATNEKLFF; cdr3_nt: TGTGCCAGCAGCTTATGGGGCAGTCCGGCAACTAATGAAAAACTGTTTTTT
d_call: TRBD2; j_call: TRBJ2-1; v_call: TRBV7-9; clone_size: .; cdr3_aa: CASFRQGLADYNEQFF; cdr3_nt: TGTGCCAGCTTCCGCCAGGGTCTAGCGGACTACAATGAGCAGTTCTTC
d_call: .; j_call: TRBJ2-3; v_call: TRBV5-4; clone_size: .; cdr3_aa: CATSGDGLRTDTQYF; cdr3_nt: TGTGCCACATCCGGGGATGGGCTAAGGACAGATACGCAGTATTTT
d_call: TRBD2; j_call: TRBJ2-1; v_call: TRBV19; clone_size: .; cdr3_aa: CATTTSGRGNEQFF; cdr3_nt: TGTGCCACTACCACTAGCGGGAGGGGGAATGAGCAGTTCTTC
d_call: .; j_call: TRBJ2-3; v_call: TRBV29-1; clone_size: .; cdr3_aa: CSAGLKLTDTQYF; cdr3_nt: TGCAGCGCCGGACTCAAGCTCACAGATACGCAGTATTTT
d_call: .; j_call: TRBJ1-4; v_call: TRBV28; clone_size: .; cdr3_aa: CASKHQGRGEKLFF; cdr3_nt: TGTGCCAGCAAACATCAGGGGCGGGGGGAAAAACTGTTTTTT
d_call: .; j_call: TRBJ2-7; v_call: TRBV11-1; clone_size: .; cdr3_aa: CASSLESRVYEQYF; cdr3_nt: TGTGCCAGCAGCTTAGAGTCGAGGGTATACGAGCAGTACTTC
d_call: TRBD1; j_call: TRBJ1-1; v_call: TRBV29-1; clone_size: .; cdr3_aa: CSAPTGTGVAEAFF; cdr3_nt: TGCAGCGCGCCAACTGGGACAGGTGTCGCTGAAGCTTTCTTT
d_call: .; j_call: TRBJ1-6; v_call: TRBV2; clone_size: .; cdr3_aa: CASGTDSSYNSPLHF; cdr3_nt: TGTGCCAGCGGGACGGACAGCTCCTATAATTCACCCCTCCACTTT
d_call: .; j_call: TRBJ2-3; v_call: TRBV29-1; clone_size: .; cdr3_aa: CSVMGGAGGTDTQYF; cdr3_nt: TGCAGCGTGATGGGGGGGGCAGGGGGCACAGATACGCAGTATTTT
d_call: .; j_call: TRBJ1-5; v_call: TRBV2; clone_size: .; cdr3_aa: CASSEWGRDQPQHF; cdr3_nt: TGTGCCAGCAGTGAGTGGGGCAGGGATCAGCCCCAGCATTTT
d_call: .; j_call: TRBJ2-1; v_call: TRBV5-4; clone_size: .; cdr3_aa: CASSLISSQGNKFF; cdr3_nt: TGTGCCAGCAGCTTAATCTCTTCCCAGGGGAACAAATTCTTC
d_call: .; j_call: TRBJ2-4; v_call: TRBV19; clone_size: once; cdr3_aa: CASTMRTRGKNIQYF; cdr3_nt: TGTGCCAGTACAATGAGGACGCGGGGCAAAAACATTCAGTACTTC
d_call: TRBD2; j_call: TRBJ2-1; v_call: TRBV7-9; clone_size: once; cdr3_aa: CASSSLLAGLRNEQFF; cdr3_nt: TGTGCCAGCAGCTCCTTACTAGCGGGTTTGAGGAATGAGCAGTTCTTC
d_call: .; j_call: TRBJ2-7; v_call: TRBV7-9; clone_size: .; cdr3_aa: CASSFEGFGNEQYF; cdr3_nt: TGTGCCAGCAGCTTCGAGGGTTTTGGGAACGAGCAGTACTTC